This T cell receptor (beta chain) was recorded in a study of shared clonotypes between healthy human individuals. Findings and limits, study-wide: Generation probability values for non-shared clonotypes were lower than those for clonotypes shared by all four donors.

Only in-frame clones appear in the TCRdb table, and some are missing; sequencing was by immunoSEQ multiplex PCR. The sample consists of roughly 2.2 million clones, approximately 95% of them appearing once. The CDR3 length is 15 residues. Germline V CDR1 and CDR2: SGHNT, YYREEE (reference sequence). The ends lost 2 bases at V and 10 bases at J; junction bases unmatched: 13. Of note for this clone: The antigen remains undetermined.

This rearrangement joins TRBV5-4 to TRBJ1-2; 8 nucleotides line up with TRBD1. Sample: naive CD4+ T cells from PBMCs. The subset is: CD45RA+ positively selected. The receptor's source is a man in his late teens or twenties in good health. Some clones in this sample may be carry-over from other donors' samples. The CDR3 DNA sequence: TGTGCCAGCAGCTTTTTTGGCCCCCGACAGGGGCACTACACCTTC. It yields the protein CASSFFGPRQGHYTF. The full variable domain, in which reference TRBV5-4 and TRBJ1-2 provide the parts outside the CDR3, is ETGVTQSPTHLIKTRGQQVTLRCSSQSGHNTVSWYQQALGQGPQFIFQYYREEENGRGNFPPRFSGLQFPNYSSELNVNALELDDSALYLCASSFFGPRQGHYTFGSGTRLTVV.